This TCR beta chain was found in a study of blood T cell repertoires in COVID-19. Study-level background: The origin of the acute and convalescent COVID-19 samples was the United States, Italy and Spain. PBMCs, B-cell-depleted T cells, or T cells provided the cDNA or gDNA that made up the material.

Per the original methods: Nucleated cell number was recorded as an estimate derived from reference gene primer amplification. The method was immunoSEQ multiplex PCR; TCRdb's version includes in-frame clones alone and lacks a portion of them. The DNA gave D and trimming, while V, J and clone size come from that table. The table shows roughly 100,000 clones, with 84% occurring only once. The germline V gene encodes CDR1 SGHRS and CDR2 YFSETQ. The CDR3 has 14 amino acids. Deletions cut 0 bases from V and 3 bases from J, with 9 bases between. This receptor was taken from a human donor in a cohort sampled during active COVID-19. V and J are TRBV5-1 and TRBJ2-5; perhaps TRBD1 as D (6 bases). Sequencing was done on a sample of peripheral blood. CDR3 sequence reads: CASSLDPGEETQYF. CDR3 coding DNA: TGCGCCAGCAGCTTGGATCCAGGGGAAGAGACCCAGTACTTC.